The 19 T cell receptor beta chains in this list originate from one sample, sequenced in a study of technical replicates of blood from a handful of donors. Only in-frame clones appear in the TCRdb table, and some are missing; sequencing was by immunoSEQ multiplex PCR. The table records some 82,000 clones, roughly 97% of them present only once. Material: T cells isolated from PBMCs. These receptors all stem from a human donor in good health.

The chain links TRBV9 to TRBJ1-2; 8 positions agree with TRBD1. V shed 0 bases and J 8 bases; nucleotides not matched to a gene: 12. Germline assignment: CDR1 SGDLS and CDR2 YYNGEE. The CDR3 has 16 residues. The CDR3 loop is CASSVGGRGLEWGYTF. CDR3 bases: TGTGCCAGCAGCGTAGGGGGCAGGGGGCTAGAGTGGGGCTACACCTTC.

This CDR3 reads CASPGGGVNTEAFF. The CDR3 DNA reads as TGCGCCAGCCCGGGGGGGGGAGTGAACACTGAAGCTTTCTTT. The chain couples TRBV10-2 to TRBJ1-1, with D possibly being TRBD1 (5 bases). Deletions cut 8 bases from V and 0 bases from J, with 13 bases between. The germline V gene has CDR1 WSHSY and CDR2 SAAADI. The CDR3 length is 14 residues.

This clone was counted a single time. This chain links TRBV14 with TRBJ1-5; TRBD1 aligns across 8 bases. With V trimmed by 1 base and J by 3 bases, 20 bases remained unmatched. CDR3 size: 21 residues. Germline assignment: CDR1 SGHDN and CDR2 FVKESK. In DNA form, the CDR3 reads TGTGCCAGCAGCCAAGCGGAGAGACGCCAGGGGGCGGGTTCTGACAATCAGCCCCAGCATTTT. Encoded protein: CASSQAERRQGAGSDNQPQHF.

This rearrangement joins TRBV5-6 to TRBJ1-1; D remains unclear. Germline CDR1 SGHDT, CDR2 YYEEEE. This CDR3 is 15 amino acids long. Between the trimmed V and J ends, which lost 0 bases and 1 base, there was a span of 10 bases. Written as DNA, the CDR3 is TGTGCCAGCAGCTTGGGACTATATCGGAACACTGAAGCTTTCTTT. Its protein is CASSLGLYRNTEAFF.

This chain joins TRBV10-1 and TRBJ2-7; the D is unclear. This CDR3 region has 12 residues. Trimming stripped 2 bases from V and 4 bases from J, with 6 bases between. From germline, CDR1 is WNHNN and CDR2 SYGVQD (reference sequence). This CDR3 reads CASSENNYEQYF. The DNA for the CDR3 is TGCGCCAGCAGTGAGAATAATTACGAGCAGTACTTC.

J is TRBJ2-3 and V is TRBV6-1, with 7 positions matching TRBD2. V trimming: 7 bases; J trimming: 2 bases; junction bases outside the gene matches: 6. From germline, CDR1 is MNHNS and CDR2 SASEGT. The CDR3 runs to 14 residues. CDR3 in amino acids: CASIKAGHTDTQYF. The CDR3 bases are TGTGCCAGCATAAAAGCGGGGCACACAGATACGCAGTATTTT.

This chain connects TRBV2 to TRBJ2-7; 7 nucleotides match TRBD2. This CDR3 has 14 residues. Germline V gives CDR1 SNHLY, CDR2 FYNNEI. V dropped 4 bases and J dropped 2; count of bases not matched to a gene: 5. The CDR3 sequence: CASSVGGFTYEQYF. The CDR3 DNA is TGTGCCAGCAGTGTGGGGGGGTTCACCTACGAGCAGTACTTC.

This rearrangement joins TRBV6-6 to TRBJ1-2; perhaps TRBD1 as D (5 bases). Trimming removed 0 bases at V and 2 bases at J, with 7 bases between. The germline gives CDR1 MNHNY, CDR2 SVGAGI (reference sequence). This CDR3 has 14 residues. The chain's CDR3 is CASSYSGQNYGYTF. DNA of the CDR3: TGTGCCAGCAGTTACTCCGGACAAAACTATGGCTACACCTTC.

The chain uses TRBV4-1 and TRBJ1-3; D call uncertain. The CDR3 extends over 16 amino acids. The ends were cut back, 0 bases at V and 1 base at J, with 10 bases in the middle. Germline V gene sequence: CDR1 MGHRA, CDR2 YSYEKL. CDR3 coding DNA: TGCGCCAGCAGCCAAGACCCGGGAGGGTCTGGAAACACCATATATTTT. Its translation: CASSQDPGGSGNTIYF.

This clone was recorded once. The CDR3 DNA reads as TGTGCCAGCACTAGCGGAGCTGGCACCGGGGAGCTGTTTTTT. Its protein is CASTSGAGTGELFF. The chain is built from TRBV28 and TRBJ2-2, with TRBD2 identical over 7 bases. The trim removed 7 bases at V and 4 bases at J, leaving 6 bases unmatched. The CDR3 has 14 amino acids. Per the germline V gene, CDR1 is MDHEN and CDR2 is SYDVKM. Complete variable domain (other parts from reference TRBV28 and TRBJ2-2): DVKVTQSSRYLVKRTGEKVFLECVQDMDHENMFWYRQDPGLGLRLIYFSYDVKMKEKGDIPEGYSVSREKKERFSLILESASTNQTSMYLCASTSGAGTGELFFGEGSRLTVL.

This clone has only one observation. This chain joins TRBV30 and TRBJ2-2; TRBD1 is a possible D gene (5 bases). The germline V gene has CDR1 GTSNPN and CDR2 SVGIG (reference sequence). The CDR3 length is 16 residues. Trimming took 0 bases from V and 1 from J, leaving 12 bases between them. DNA of the CDR3: TGTGCCTGGAGTGTAATGGCAGGGTGGAACACCGGGGAGCTGTTTTTT. This gives the protein CAWSVMAGWNTGELFF.

This chain joins TRBV2 and TRBJ2-7; 7 positions agree with TRBD1. V lost 4 bases, J lost 3 bases, and 9 bases stayed unmatched. The CDR3 has 15 amino acids. Germline-derived CDR1 and CDR2 are SNHLY and FYNNEI. The CDR3 bases are TGTGCCAGCAGTGTAATAGGGGGCTTCATCTACGAGCAGTACTTC. Encoded protein: CASSVIGGFIYEQYF.

The chain uses TRBV19 and TRBJ1-2; weak D call: TRBD1 (5 bases). This CDR3 is 15 amino acids long. Trimming stripped 7 bases from V and 6 bases from J, with 21 bases between. Germline CDR1 reads LNHDA; CDR2 reads SQIVND (reference sequence). The CDR3 is CASTIQSGGGDGYTF. The DNA for the CDR3 is TGTGCCAGTACTATCCAATCCGGGGGAGGAGATGGCTACACCTTC.

V usage is TRBV28 and J usage is TRBJ1-3; a possible D gene is TRBD1 (6 bases). CDR3 length equals 14 residues. Germline loops: CDR1 MDHEN, CDR2 SYDVKM. V lost 4 bases and J lost 0, with 7 bases in between. CDR3 nucleotide sequence: TGTGCCAGCAGTTGGACAGTCTCTGGAAACACCATATATTTT. Translated, it gives CASSWTVSGNTIYF. Supplemented by reference TRBV28 and TRBJ1-3, the full variable domain reads DVKVTQSSRYLVKRTGEKVFLECVQDMDHENMFWYRQDPGLGLRLIYFSYDVKMKEKGDIPEGYSVSREKKERFSLILESASTNQTSMYLCASSWTVSGNTIYFGEGSWLTVV.

The chain carries TRBV2 and TRBJ1-2, with D possibly being TRBD1 (6 bases). Germline V lookup: CDR1 SNHLY, CDR2 FYNNEI. V lost 2 bases and J 8 bases, leaving 15 bases between the germline ends. The CDR3 totals 14 residues. The CDR3 here is CASSEIDLGAGYTF. DNA of the CDR3: TGTGCCAGCAGTGAAATAGATCTGGGGGCCGGCTACACCTTC.

V usage is TRBV6-1 and J usage is TRBJ2-7; TRBD2 matches at 11 bases. There are 21 residues in the CDR3. Germline trimming cut 0 bases from V and 5 bases from J; bases unmatched to any gene: 21. Germline loops: CDR1 MNHNS, CDR2 SASEGT. CDR3: CASSEATGGTRGLAESHEQYF. Here the CDR3 DNA reads TGTGCCAGCAGTGAAGCCACGGGGGGCACCCGGGGACTAGCGGAGTCCCACGAGCAGTACTTC.

This chain connects TRBV5-1 to TRBJ1-1; 8 nucleotides match TRBD1. The V segment lost 3 bases and the J segment 0 bases; nucleotides outside the gene matches: 4. CDR1 and CDR2 from the germline V gene are SGHRS and YFSETQ. CDR3 length equals 15 residues. DNA of the CDR3: TGCGCCAGCAGCTCCCCGACAGGGGTGAACACTGAAGCTTTCTTT. Protein sequence: CASSSPTGVNTEAFF.

The chain combines TRBV4-2 with TRBJ2-5; TRBD2 aligns across 10 bases. Germline CDR1 reads LGHNA; CDR2 reads YNFKEQ. J gave up 4 bases and V 2 bases, and 7 bases lay outside the gene matches. CDR3 length equals 16 residues. CDR3 residues: CASSQLAGEFSETQYF. The CDR3 DNA follows: TGTGCCAGCAGCCAACTAGCGGGAGAGTTCTCAGAGACCCAGTACTTC.

The rearrangement uses TRBV11-2 and TRBJ2-5, with a tentative D call TRBD2 (6 bases). CDR1 is SGHAT, CDR2 FQNNGV, per germline. CDR3 length equals 15 residues. The V gene lost 5 bases and the J gene lost 4 bases, with 17 bases spanning the gap. The CDR3 loop is CASSQEGLSLETQYF. In DNA, the CDR3 is TGTGCCAGCAGCCAGGAGGGACTCTCCTTAGAGACCCAGTACTTC.